This T cell receptor beta chain comes out of a study of tumor-infiltrating lymphocytes in primary liver carcinoma. A primer in the constant region served to generate TCR beta cDNA from 500 ng of total RNA. Slightly modified ARM-PCR, run as three nested multiplex PCR rounds, produced the TCR beta libraries. The first two PCR rounds, around 10 cycles each, used TRBV1-TRBV30 forward primers and a C-beta reverse primer. TCRdb used MiXCR to reprocess the multiplex PCR reads, holding one entry per CDR3 protein. The sample yields approximately 330,000 distinct CDR3 sequences, 65% seen once. Blood RNA came from unsorted whole blood; germline DNA was also extracted. This clonotype has just a few counts. V was clipped by 2 bases and J by 2 bases, with 10 bases between them. The CDR3 runs 15 residues. CDR1 and CDR2 (germline): GTSNPN, SVGIG (reference sequence).

Sequencing was done on a sample of peripheral blood. The receptor was isolated from a man in his forties or fifties with primary liver carcinoma and hepatitis B virus infection. V gene TRBV30 combines with J gene TRBJ2-6, with D possibly being TRBD1 (6 bases). The CDR3 region is CAWSPPGAGANVLTF. CDR3 in DNA: TGTGCCTGGAGTCCCCCAGGGGCTGGGGCCAACGTCCTGACTTTC.